One TCR beta chain is described in this entry. Its target is unknown. Assay used: immunoSEQ multiplex PCR; TCRdb lists only in-frame clones, some missing. The sample consists of tens of thousands of clones, roughly 79% of them appearing once. Specified time point: blood 2 weeks post-SBRT. Sample treatment: 15 Gy SBRT to primary tumor, nephrectomy 4 weeks later. After SBRT, blood was collected at 2 and 4 weeks, plus baseline. The patient's renal cell carcinoma had clear cell pathology. The sample is drawn from a study of radiation and T cells in renal cell carcinoma. Study-wide points: In blood, top tumor clones expanded by 2 weeks, shrinking by 4. Baseline intratumoral clonotype presence is unknown without pretreatment biopsies.

The specimen comprised blood, sampled from a patient whose treatment included radiotherapy and nephrectomy. The source of this sequence is a man between 60 and 70 years old with renal cell carcinoma.

The CDR3 DNA reads TGTGCCAGTACTACTACAGGGGCAGGAAACACCATATATTTT. This encodes CASTTTGAGNTIYF. V and J are TRBV19 and TRBJ1-3; 7 bases map to TRBD1. Trimming removed 7 bases from V and 4 bases from J; junction bases left unmatched: 7. The CDR3 totals 14 residues. Looked up from germline, CDR1 is LNHDA and CDR2 is SQIVND (reference sequence).